Each of the 25 T cell receptor beta chains below was sequenced from the same sample in a study of Ad26.COV2.S vaccination and SARS-CoV-2 variants. Clones were sequenced by immunoSEQ multiplex PCR, and TCRdb holds only the in-frame ones, with some missing. The sample yields 200,000 to 300,000 clones, 70% to 90% seen once. Treatment in this sample: around 19 received Ad26.COV2.S at low or high dose, single or two shots; about five received placebo; per-sample allocation not given. Day 63 following the first vaccine or placebo injection was when the samples were taken. This material consisted of peripheral blood, taken in a trial of Ad26.COV2.S vaccine versus placebo. These receptors were obtained from a person aged 18-65 years who received the Ad26.COV2.S COVID-19 vaccine or a placebo.

The count of this clone is one. The chain carries TRBV28 and TRBJ2-7, with TRBD1 identical over 10 bases. This CDR3 region has 11 residues. J was trimmed by 12 bases and V by 6 bases; bases with no gene match: 5. Germline CDR1 is MDHEN and CDR2 is SYDVKM. In nucleotides, the CDR3 is TGTGCCAGCAGGGGGACAGGGGACACGTACTTC. Protein sequence: CASRGTGDTYF.

This clone showed up just once. The rearrangement uses TRBV28 and TRBJ1-2; 11 positions match TRBD1. The CDR3 has 15 residues. Trimming at V came to 4 bases and at J to 3 bases, leaving 4 bases not matched to a gene. CDR1 MDHEN and CDR2 SYDVKM come from the germline V gene. The CDR3 nucleotides are TGTGCCAGCAGTTCGGGGACAGGGGGGCACTATGGCTACACCTTC. Translated: CASSSGTGGHYGYTF.

J is TRBJ2-2 and V is TRBV10-3; a weak D match, TRBD1 (6 bases). With 7 bases removed from V and 5 bases from J, the gap between germline ends came to 8 bases. CDR1 and CDR2 (germline): ENHRY, SYGVKD. CDR3 length: 12 residues. CDR3 sequence (DNA): TGTGCCATCAAGGGGGTAACCGGGGAGCTGTTTTTT. This codes for CAIKGVTGELFF.

This chain links TRBV9 with TRBJ2-3; D perhaps matches TRBD2 (6 bases). V dropped 7 bases and J dropped 3 bases, with 15 bases sitting between them. This CDR3 region has 14 residues. The germline V gene encodes CDR1 SGDLS and CDR2 YYNGEE. In DNA, the CDR3 is TGTGCCAGCGCGCGGGGAGAAATAACAGATACGCAGTATTTT. Protein product: CASARGEITDTQYF.

The chain recombines TRBV15 with TRBJ2-7; D is unresolved. The length of the CDR3 is 12 residues. Germline V CDR1 and CDR2: LNHNV, YYDKDF (reference sequence). V was trimmed by 1 base and J by 10 bases, leaving 11 bases between them. As DNA, the CDR3 is TGTGCCACCAGCAGAGGATTCTCGGAACAGTACTTC. Amino acids: CATSRGFSEQYF.

The chain recombines TRBV27 with TRBJ2-4; D is perhaps TRBD2 (5 bases). The CDR3 length is 11 residues. Trimming took 5 bases from V and 14 from J, leaving 13 bases between them. Germline-derived CDR1 and CDR2 are MNHEY and SMNVEV (reference sequence). The CDR3: CASSAGLKKYF. CDR3 DNA: TGTGCCAGCAGTGCGGGTCTGAAAAAGTACTTC.

The rearrangement joins TRBV6-2 or TRBV6-3 to TRBJ2-1; TRBD2 matches 9 bases. Unmatched junction bases numbered 9, after V lost 4 bases and J lost 8 bases. CDR1 is MNHEY and CDR2 is SVGEGT in the germline V gene. This CDR3 contains 15 residues. As DNA, the CDR3 is TGTGCCAGCAGTTCTTCTAGCGGGGATACCGATGAGCAGTTCTTC. Protein sequence: CASSSSSGDTDEQFF.

This clone was counted once. The rearrangement joins TRBV10-3 to TRBJ2-1; 8 bases line up with TRBD2. The length of the CDR3 is 11 residues. With 10 bases clipped from V and 6 bases from J, the junction kept 2 bases outside the gene matches. Germline CDR1 is ENHRY and CDR2 is SYGVKD. CDR3 coding DNA: TGTGCCACGGGGGGGCCCAATGAGCAGTTCTTC. As protein: CATGGPNEQFF.

The gene calls are TRBV5-1 and TRBJ2-3, with D possibly called TRBD1 or TRBD2 (6 bases each). Trimming stripped 4 bases from V and 4 bases from J, with 13 bases between. Germline assignment: CDR1 SGHRS and CDR2 YFSETQ. The CDR3 loop spans 14 amino acids. DNA for the CDR3: TGCGCCAGCAGCGGGGGGCCCCGGTCAGATACGCAGTATTTT. Protein product: CASSGGPRSDTQYF. Based on the CDR3 plus reference TRBV5-1 and TRBJ2-3, the full variable domain is KAGVTQTPRYLIKTRGQQVTLSCSPISGHRSVSWYQQTPGQGLQFLFEYFSETQRNKGNFPGRFSGRQFSNSRSEMNVSTLELGDSALYLCASSGGPRSDTQYFGPGTRLTVL.

The chain uses TRBV5-1 and TRBJ2-1; 13 positions match TRBD2. With V trimmed by 4 bases and J by 1 base, 5 bases remained unmatched. The CDR3 is 17 residues long. Germline-derived CDR1 and CDR2 are SGHRS and YFSETQ. This CDR3 reads CASSLWTSGSSYNEQFF. CDR3 nucleotide sequence: TGCGCCAGCAGCCTGTGGACTAGCGGGAGTTCCTACAATGAGCAGTTCTTC.

This chain connects TRBV28 to TRBJ2-7; TRBD2 is a possible D gene (5 bases). Germline CDR1 and CDR2: MDHEN and SYDVKM. The CDR3 loop spans 12 amino acids. The ends were cut back, 6 bases at V and 5 bases at J, with 11 bases in the middle. The CDR3 spells CASRTNGDEQYF. CDR3 nucleotides: TGTGCCAGCAGAACGAACGGGGACGAGCAGTACTTC.

The chain employs TRBV30 and TRBJ1-5; perhaps TRBD1 as D (6 bases). The CDR3 length is 13 residues. V lost 2 bases, J lost 7 bases, and 12 bases lay in between. The germline gives CDR1 GTSNPN, CDR2 SVGIG (reference sequence). The CDR3: CAWSPGGGQPQHF. CDR3 coding DNA: TGTGCCTGGAGTCCCGGAGGGGGACAGCCCCAGCATTTT.

The chain employs TRBV11-3 and TRBJ2-3; D might be TRBD2 (5 bases). The V gene's germline CDR1 is SGHNT and CDR2 YENEEA. The CDR3 spans 15 residues. The ends were cut back, 0 bases at V and 6 bases at J, with 13 bases in the middle. The CDR3: CASSLDPPPGDTQYF. The CDR3 DNA reads as TGTGCCAGCAGCTTAGATCCCCCTCCGGGGGATACGCAGTATTTT.

The chain uses TRBV27 and TRBJ1-5; D gene uncertain. V lost 10 bases and J lost 0, with 16 bases in between. The CDR3 runs 15 residues. Germline V gene lookup returns CDR1 MNHEY and CDR2 SMNVEV (reference sequence). Written as DNA, the CDR3 is TGTGCCACCCGCCCTATTCGGAATAGCAATCAGCCCCAGCATTTT. Its translation is CATRPIRNSNQPQHF.

The rearrangement uses TRBV9 and TRBJ2-2; 12 bases line up with TRBD2. Germline V gene data show CDR1 as SGDLS and CDR2 as YYNGEE. V was clipped by 3 bases and J by 4 bases; unmatched bases: 7. The length of the CDR3 is 17 residues. CDR3 amino acids: CASSATLAGGPTGELFF. CDR3 sequence (DNA): TGTGCCAGCAGCGCAACACTAGCGGGGGGCCCCACCGGGGAGCTGTTTTTT.

The V and J genes are TRBV30 and TRBJ1-5; unclear D gene. V was clipped by 5 bases and J by 2 bases, with 13 bases between them. Germline assignment: CDR1 GTSNPN and CDR2 SVGIG (reference sequence). This CDR3 is 14 amino acids long. The CDR3 DNA reads as TGTGCCTGGGCGGGCATGGGAGGCAATCAGCCCCAGCATTTT. Its protein is CAWAGMGGNQPQHF.

The chain carries TRBV6-5 and TRBJ2-7, with 7 bases that match TRBD2. The CDR3 totals 14 residues. Germline V lookup: CDR1 MNHEY, CDR2 SVGAGI. J gave up 7 bases and V 6 bases, and 12 bases lay outside the gene matches. CDR3 coding DNA: TGTGCCAGCAGGACCGGGACTACTGCTGGAGAGCAGTACTTC. Its translation is CASRTGTTAGEQYF.

This chain links TRBV5-8 with TRBJ1-5; weak D call: TRBD1 (6 bases). Per the germline V gene, CDR1 is SGHTS and CDR2 is YDEGEE. The CDR3 is 16 amino acids. Trimming cost V 2 bases and J 4 bases, with 16 bases left between them. CDR3 coding DNA: TGTGCCAGCAGCTTCCCCCCAGGGGTGGGAAATCAGCCCCAGCATTTT. Translated: CASSFPPGVGNQPQHF.

The gene calls are TRBV9 and TRBJ2-5; D might be TRBD2 (6 bases). CDR3 length: 15 residues. Trimming left V 4 bases short and J 2 bases short, with 15 bases between. Per the germline V gene, CDR1 is SGDLS and CDR2 is YYNGEE. CDR3 DNA sequence: TGTGCCAGCAGCCCAGTTATTAGCGGTCAAGAGACCCAGTACTTC. Residues: CASSPVISGQETQYF. The whole variable domain, filled in from reference TRBV9 and TRBJ2-5, reads DSGVTQTPKHLITATGQRVTLRCSPRSGDLSVYWYQQSLDQGLQFLIQYYNGEERAKGNILERFSAQQFPDLHSELNLSSLELGDSALYFCASSPVISGQETQYFGPGTRLLVL.

This sequence joins TRBV19 and TRBJ1-5; D call uncertain. Germline CDR1 LNHDA, CDR2 SQIVND (reference sequence). The CDR3 sequence is 16 residues long. V lost 6 bases and J 1 base, leaving 16 bases between the germline ends. DNA of the CDR3: TGTGCCAGTAGCCTAGCAGGCGGAGTAAGCAATCAGCCCCAGCATTTT. Amino acid sequence: CASSLAGGVSNQPQHF.

The chain couples TRBV7-2 to TRBJ1-2; D remains ambiguous. The V gene's germline CDR1 is SGHTA and CDR2 FQGNSA. The CDR3 loop spans 14 amino acids. V was cut by 8 bases and J by 0 bases, with 13 bases left in between. Here the CDR3 reads CASRLSGANYGYTF. The CDR3 DNA reads TGTGCCAGCCGACTAAGTGGTGCTAACTATGGCTACACCTTC.

The rearrangement links TRBV15 to TRBJ1-5; D perhaps matches TRBD1 (6 bases). V was cut by 3 bases and J by 6 bases, with 18 bases left in between. CDR1 LNHNV and CDR2 YYDKDF come from the germline V gene (reference sequence). This CDR3 has 16 residues. This CDR3 reads CATSSIRQVGGQPQHF. In DNA form, the CDR3 reads TGTGCCACCAGCAGTATCAGACAGGTGGGCGGTCAGCCCCAGCATTTT.

This clone was seen only a few times. CDR3: CASSVAPEPYEQYF. The CDR3 DNA follows: TGTGCCAGCAGCGTAGCCCCGGAGCCCTACGAGCAGTACTTC. The chain is built from TRBV9 and TRBJ2-7; no clear D gene. The CDR3 is 14 amino acids. Germline loops: CDR1 SGDLS, CDR2 YYNGEE. V lost 0 bases and J 2 bases, leaving 9 bases between the germline ends.

The chain uses TRBV24-1 and TRBJ2-2; perhaps TRBD2 as D (6 bases). The CDR3 length is 13 residues. V shed 7 bases and J shed 6 bases, with 11 bases lying between them. Looked up from germline, CDR1 is KGHDR and CDR2 is SFDVKD. This CDR3 is CATRGGEAGELFF. The CDR3 region has the DNA TGTGCCACCAGGGGAGGCGAAGCCGGGGAGCTGTTTTTT.

The table lists this clone with a few counts. The chain carries TRBV5-1 and TRBJ2-1; 11 bases match TRBD1. Germline V gene lookup returns CDR1 SGHRS and CDR2 YFSETQ. Trimming cost V 3 bases and J 8 bases; bases outside gene matches: 7. The CDR3 loop spans 15 amino acids. Here the CDR3 DNA reads TGCGCCAGCAGCTACGGACAGGGGGCGGCCGATGAGCAGTTCTTC. It translates to CASSYGQGAADEQFF.